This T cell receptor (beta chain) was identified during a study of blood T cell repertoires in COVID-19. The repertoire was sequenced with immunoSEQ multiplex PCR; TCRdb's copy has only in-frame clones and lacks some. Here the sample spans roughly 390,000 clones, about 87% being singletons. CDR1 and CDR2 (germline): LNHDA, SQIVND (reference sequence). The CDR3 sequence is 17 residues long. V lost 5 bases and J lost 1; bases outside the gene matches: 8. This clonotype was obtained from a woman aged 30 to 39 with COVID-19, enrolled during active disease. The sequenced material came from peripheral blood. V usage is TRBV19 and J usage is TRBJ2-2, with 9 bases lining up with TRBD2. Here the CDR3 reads CASSPFSAGGNTGELFF. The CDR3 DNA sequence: TGTGCCAGTAGTCCCTTTTCAGCGGGAGGGAACACCGGGGAGCTGTTTTTT. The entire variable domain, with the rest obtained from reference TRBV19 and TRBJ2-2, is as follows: DGGITQSPKYLFRKEGQNVTLSCEQNLNHDAMYWYRQDPGQGLRLIYYSQIVNDFQKGDIAEGYSVSREKKESFPLTVTSAQKNPTAFYLCASSPFSAGGNTGELFFGEGSRLTVL.